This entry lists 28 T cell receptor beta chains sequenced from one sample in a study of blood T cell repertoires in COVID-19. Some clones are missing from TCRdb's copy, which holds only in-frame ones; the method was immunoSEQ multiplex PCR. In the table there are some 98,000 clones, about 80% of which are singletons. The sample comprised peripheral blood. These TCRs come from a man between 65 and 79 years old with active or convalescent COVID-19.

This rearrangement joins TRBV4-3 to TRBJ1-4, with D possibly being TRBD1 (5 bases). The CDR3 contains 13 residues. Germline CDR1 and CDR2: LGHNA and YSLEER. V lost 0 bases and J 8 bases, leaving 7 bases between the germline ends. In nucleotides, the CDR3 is TGCGCCAGCAGCCAAGATGGGGGGGAAAAACTGTTTTTT. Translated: CASSQDGGEKLFF.

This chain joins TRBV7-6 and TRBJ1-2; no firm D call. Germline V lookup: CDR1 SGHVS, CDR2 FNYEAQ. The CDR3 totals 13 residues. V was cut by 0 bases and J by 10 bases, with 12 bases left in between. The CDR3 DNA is TGTGCCAGCAGCTTAGCGCCGGCCGCGGACTACACCTTC. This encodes CASSLAPAADYTF.

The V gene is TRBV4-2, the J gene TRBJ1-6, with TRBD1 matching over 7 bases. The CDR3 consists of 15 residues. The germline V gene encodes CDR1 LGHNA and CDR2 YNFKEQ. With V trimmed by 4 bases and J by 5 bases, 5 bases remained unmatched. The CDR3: CASSPGTVDNSPLHF. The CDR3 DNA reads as TGTGCCAGCAGCCCCGGGACAGTAGATAATTCACCCCTCCACTTT.

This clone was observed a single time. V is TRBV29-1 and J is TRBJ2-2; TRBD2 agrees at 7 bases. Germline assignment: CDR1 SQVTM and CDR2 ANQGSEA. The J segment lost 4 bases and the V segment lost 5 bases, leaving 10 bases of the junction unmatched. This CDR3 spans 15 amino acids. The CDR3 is CSVLWEGRGTGELFF. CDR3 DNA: TGCAGCGTTCTTTGGGAGGGTCGGGGCACCGGGGAGCTGTTTTTT.

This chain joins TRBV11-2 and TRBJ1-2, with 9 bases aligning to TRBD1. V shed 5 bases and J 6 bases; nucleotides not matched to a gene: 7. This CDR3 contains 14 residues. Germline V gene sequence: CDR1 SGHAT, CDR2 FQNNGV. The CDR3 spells CASSQPGQGNGYTF. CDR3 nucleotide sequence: TGTGCCAGCAGCCAACCGGGACAGGGAAATGGCTACACCTTC.

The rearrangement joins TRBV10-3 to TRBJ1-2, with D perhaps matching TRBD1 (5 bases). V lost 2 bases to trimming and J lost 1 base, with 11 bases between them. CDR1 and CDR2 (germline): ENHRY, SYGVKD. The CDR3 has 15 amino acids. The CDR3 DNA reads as TGTGCCATCAGTGAGGAGGACATAATTAACTATGGCTACACCTTC. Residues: CAISEEDIINYGYTF.

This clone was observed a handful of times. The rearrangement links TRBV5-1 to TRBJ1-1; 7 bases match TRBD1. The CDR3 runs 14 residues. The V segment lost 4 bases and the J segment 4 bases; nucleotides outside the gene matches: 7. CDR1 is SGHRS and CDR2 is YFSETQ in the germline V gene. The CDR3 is CASSRTTGSTEAFF. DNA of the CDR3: TGCGCCAGCAGCCGGACGACAGGGTCCACTGAAGCTTTCTTT.

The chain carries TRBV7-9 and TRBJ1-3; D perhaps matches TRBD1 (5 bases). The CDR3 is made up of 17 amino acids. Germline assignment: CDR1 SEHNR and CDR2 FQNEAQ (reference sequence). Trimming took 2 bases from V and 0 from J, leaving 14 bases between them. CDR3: CASSLRGTVASGNTIYF. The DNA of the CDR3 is TGTGCCAGCAGCTTAAGGGGTACAGTGGCCTCTGGAAACACCATATATTTT.

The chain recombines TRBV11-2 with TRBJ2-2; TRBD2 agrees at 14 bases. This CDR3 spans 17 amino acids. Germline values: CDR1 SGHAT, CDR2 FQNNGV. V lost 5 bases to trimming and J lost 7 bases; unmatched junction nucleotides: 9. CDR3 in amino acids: CASSLLRLAGGRGELFF. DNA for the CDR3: TGTGCCAGCAGCCTTTTAAGACTAGCGGGGGGGCGCGGGGAGCTGTTTTTT.

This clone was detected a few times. The CDR3 reads CASSLGPSGGIHEQFF. The CDR3 region has the DNA TGCGCCAGCAGCTTGGGTCCTAGCGGGGGGATTCATGAGCAGTTCTTC. The V call is TRBV5-1, the J call TRBJ2-1; 11 bases are shared with TRBD2. Germline CDR1 and CDR2: SGHRS and YFSETQ. J was trimmed by 8 bases and V by 0 bases; bases with no gene match: 7. CDR3 length equals 16 residues.

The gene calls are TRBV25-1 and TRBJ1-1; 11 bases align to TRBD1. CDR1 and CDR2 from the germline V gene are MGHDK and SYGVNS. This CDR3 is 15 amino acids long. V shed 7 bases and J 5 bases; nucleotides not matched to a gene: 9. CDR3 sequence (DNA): TGTGCCAGCACCCCCGGGACAGGGGGTCGAACTGAAGCTTTCTTT. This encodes CASTPGTGGRTEAFF.

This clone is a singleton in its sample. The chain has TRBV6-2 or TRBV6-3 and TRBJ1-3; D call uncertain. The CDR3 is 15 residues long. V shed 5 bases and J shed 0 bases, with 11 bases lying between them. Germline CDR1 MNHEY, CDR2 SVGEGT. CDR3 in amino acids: CASSETPLSGNTIYF. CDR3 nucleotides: TGTGCCAGCAGTGAGACACCTCTCTCTGGAAACACCATATATTTT.

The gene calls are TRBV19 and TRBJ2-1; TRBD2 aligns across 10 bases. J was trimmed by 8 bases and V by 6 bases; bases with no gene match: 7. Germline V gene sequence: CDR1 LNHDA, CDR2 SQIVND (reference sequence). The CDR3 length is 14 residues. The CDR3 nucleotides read TGTGCCAGTAGCCCTGGGACTAGCGTCGATGAGCAGTTCTTC. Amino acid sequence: CASSPGTSVDEQFF.

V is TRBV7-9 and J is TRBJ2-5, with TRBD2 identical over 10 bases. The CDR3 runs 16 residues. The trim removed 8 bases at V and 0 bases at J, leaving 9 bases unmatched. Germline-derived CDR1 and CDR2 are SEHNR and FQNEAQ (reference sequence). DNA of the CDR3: TGTGCCAGCTCCAGGCTAGCGGGGGCGAACCAAGAGACCCAGTACTTC. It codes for CASSRLAGANQETQYF.

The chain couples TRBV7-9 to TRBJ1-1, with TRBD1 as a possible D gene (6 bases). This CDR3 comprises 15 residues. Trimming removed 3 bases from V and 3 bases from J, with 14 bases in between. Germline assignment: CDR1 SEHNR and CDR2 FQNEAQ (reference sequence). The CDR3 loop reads CASSFHRAEHTEAFF. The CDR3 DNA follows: TGTGCCAGCAGCTTCCACAGGGCGGAACACACTGAAGCTTTCTTT.

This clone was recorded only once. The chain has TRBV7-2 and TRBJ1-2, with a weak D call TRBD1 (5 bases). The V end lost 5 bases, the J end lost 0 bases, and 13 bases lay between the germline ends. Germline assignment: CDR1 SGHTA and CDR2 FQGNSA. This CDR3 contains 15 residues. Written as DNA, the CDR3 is TGTGCCAGCAGCACAACCCGGGGGTCTAACTATGGCTACACCTTC. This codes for CASSTTRGSNYGYTF.

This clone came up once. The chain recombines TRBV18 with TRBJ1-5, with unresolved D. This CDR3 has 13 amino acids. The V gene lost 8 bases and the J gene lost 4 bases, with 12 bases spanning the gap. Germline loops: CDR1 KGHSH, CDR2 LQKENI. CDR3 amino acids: CASNEVGNQPQHF. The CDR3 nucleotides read TGTGCCAGCAATGAGGTGGGTAATCAGCCCCAGCATTTT.

The CDR3 DNA follows: TGTGCCAGCAGTTCAGGTCTTGGGTCCAATGAGCAGTTCTTC. Protein sequence: CASSSGLGSNEQFF. This sequence joins TRBV6-4 and TRBJ2-1, with D unresolved. The V gene lost 5 bases and the J gene lost 6 bases, with 14 bases spanning the gap. CDR1 and CDR2 from the germline V gene are MRHNA and SNTAGT. This CDR3 is built from 14 residues.

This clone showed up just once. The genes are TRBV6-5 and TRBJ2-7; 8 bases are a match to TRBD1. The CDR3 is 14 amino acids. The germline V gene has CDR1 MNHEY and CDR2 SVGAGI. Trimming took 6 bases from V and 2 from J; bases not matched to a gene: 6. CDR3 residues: CASSLQGVTYEQYF. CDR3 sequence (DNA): TGTGCCAGCAGCTTACAGGGGGTAACCTACGAGCAGTACTTC.

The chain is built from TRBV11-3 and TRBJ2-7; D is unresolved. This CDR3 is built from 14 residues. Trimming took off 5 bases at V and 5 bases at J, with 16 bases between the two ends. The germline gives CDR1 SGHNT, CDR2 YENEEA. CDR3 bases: TGTGCCAGCAGCCTCACTCACGACGGAGACGAGCAGTACTTC. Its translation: CASSLTHDGDEQYF.

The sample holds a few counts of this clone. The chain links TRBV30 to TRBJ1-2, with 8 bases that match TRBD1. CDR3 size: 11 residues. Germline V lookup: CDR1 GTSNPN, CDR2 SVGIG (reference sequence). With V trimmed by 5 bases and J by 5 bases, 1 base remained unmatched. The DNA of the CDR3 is TGTGCCTGGGGGGACAGGTATGGCTACACCTTC. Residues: CAWGDRYGYTF.

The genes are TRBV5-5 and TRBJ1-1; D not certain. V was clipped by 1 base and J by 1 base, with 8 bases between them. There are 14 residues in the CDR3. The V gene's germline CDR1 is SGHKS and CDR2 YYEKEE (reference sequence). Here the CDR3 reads CASSLKIKNTEAFF. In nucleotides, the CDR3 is TGTGCCAGCAGCTTGAAAATAAAGAACACTGAAGCTTTCTTT.

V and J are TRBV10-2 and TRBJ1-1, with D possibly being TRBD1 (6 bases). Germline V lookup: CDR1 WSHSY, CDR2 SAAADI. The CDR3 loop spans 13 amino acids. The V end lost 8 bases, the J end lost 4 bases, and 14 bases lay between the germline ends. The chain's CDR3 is CASARGESTEAFF. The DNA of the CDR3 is TGCGCCAGCGCCAGGGGCGAGAGCACTGAAGCTTTCTTT.

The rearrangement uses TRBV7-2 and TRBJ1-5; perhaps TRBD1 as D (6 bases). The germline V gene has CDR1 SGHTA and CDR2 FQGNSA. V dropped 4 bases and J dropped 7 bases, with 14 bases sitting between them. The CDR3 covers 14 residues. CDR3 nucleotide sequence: TGTGCCAGCAGCTCCCAGGGGACCGGACAGCCCCAGCATTTT. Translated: CASSSQGTGQPQHF.

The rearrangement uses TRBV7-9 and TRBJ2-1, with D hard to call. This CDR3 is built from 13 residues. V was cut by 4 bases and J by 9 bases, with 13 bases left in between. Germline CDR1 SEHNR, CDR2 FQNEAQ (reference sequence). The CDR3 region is CASSSGLRSEQFF. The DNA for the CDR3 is TGTGCCAGCAGCTCCGGATTGAGGAGTGAGCAGTTCTTC.

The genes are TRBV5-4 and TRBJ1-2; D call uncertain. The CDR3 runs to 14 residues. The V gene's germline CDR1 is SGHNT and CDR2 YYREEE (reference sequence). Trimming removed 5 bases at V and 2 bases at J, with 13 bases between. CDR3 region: CASSPAEENYGYTF. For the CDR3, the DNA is TGTGCCAGCAGTCCCGCGGAGGAGAACTATGGCTACACCTTC.

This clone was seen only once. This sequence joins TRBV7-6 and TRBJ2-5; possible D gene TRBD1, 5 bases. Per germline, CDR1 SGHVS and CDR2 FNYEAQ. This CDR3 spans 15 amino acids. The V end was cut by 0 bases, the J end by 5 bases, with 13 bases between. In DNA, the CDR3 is TGTGCCAGCAGCTTAGCAGGGGCTTTTGCGGAGACCCAGTACTTC. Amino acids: CASSLAGAFAETQYF.

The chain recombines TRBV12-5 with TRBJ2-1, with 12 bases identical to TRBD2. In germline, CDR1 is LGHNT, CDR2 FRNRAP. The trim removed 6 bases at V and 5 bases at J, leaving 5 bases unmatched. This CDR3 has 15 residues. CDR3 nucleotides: TGTGCTAGTGGAAGACTAGCGGGGGCCCACAATGAGCAGTTCTTC. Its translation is CASGRLAGAHNEQFF.